A selection of T cell receptor beta chains follows, all from one sample in a study of blood T cell repertoires in COVID-19. Assay: immunoSEQ multiplex PCR; the TCRdb copy retains only in-frame clones and omits some. Here the sample spans approximately 220,000 clones, roughly 80% being singletons. The sample consisted of peripheral blood. The receptors shown here come from a woman older than 75 with acute or convalescent COVID-19. Both conserved end residues are part of each CDR3. A D gene is named only where the DNA matches it firmly.

d_call,v_call,j_call,cdr3_aa
TRBD2,TRBV11-2,TRBJ2-7,CASSLAGGWAYEQYF
-,TRBV29-1,TRBJ1-1,CSVFLDKTRTEAFF
-,TRBV6-5,TRBJ2-7,CASTGSFLGEQYF
TRBD1,TRBV4-1,TRBJ1-6,CASSHLEGQQNSPLHF
TRBD1,TRBV11-2,TRBJ2-7,CASSHHRGSSPYEQYF
-,TRBV6-2/TRBV6-3,TRBJ1-1,CASSYLRVNTEAFF
-,TRBV4-1,TRBJ1-5,CASSSDYRVSNQPQHF
-,TRBV6-2/TRBV6-3,TRBJ2-7,CASSYSWAGMKSVYEQYF
-,TRBV14,TRBJ1-2,CASSHNRDYGYTF
-,TRBV10-3,TRBJ1-3,CAITGTPRGNTIYF
TRBD1,TRBV6-2/TRBV6-3,TRBJ1-2,CASSYGDRIYGYTF
TRBD1,TRBV6-6,TRBJ2-5,CASSYFQGDQETQYF
-,TRBV4-1,TRBJ2-2,CASSQTHRGDTGELFF
TRBD1,TRBV5-1,TRBJ1-1,CASSLRQGNTEAFF
-,TRBV6-2/TRBV6-3,TRBJ1-4,CASSRTASTNEKLFF
TRBD1,TRBV4-2,TRBJ1-5,CASSQSKGAYQPQHF
-,TRBV6-5,TRBJ1-2,CASSLHRGGHIGYTF
-,TRBV7-9,TRBJ2-7,CASITKAGWQNRLYEQYF
TRBD1,TRBV30,TRBJ1-4,CAWRLSTGGEKLFF
-,TRBV7-8,TRBJ1-2,CASSLGAGSLYGYTF
-,TRBV10-3,TRBJ1-1,CAISELGGMNTEAFF
-,TRBV5-1,TRBJ1-2,CASSLGAGAQDYGYTF
-,TRBV12-3/TRBV12-4,TRBJ2-1,CASSPPGLNEQFF
TRBD2,TRBV2,TRBJ2-7,CASRITSGDEQYF
-,TRBV11-2,TRBJ1-2,CASFSGIYGYTF
TRBD1,TRBV18,TRBJ2-7,CASSRDRGGEQYF
-,TRBV30,TRBJ1-1,CAWSVHQKQGPYAVNTEAFF
TRBD1,TRBV12-3/TRBV12-4,TRBJ2-1,CASSQGARNEQFF
-,TRBV12-3/TRBV12-4,TRBJ1-1,CASRRRTEAFF
-,TRBV3-1/TRBV3-2,TRBJ1-2,CASSQSLGTDYGYTF
TRBD2,TRBV5-1,TRBJ2-3,CASSLEGRLASDTQYF
TRBD1,TRBV28,TRBJ1-2,CASSPLTGFNYGYTF
TRBD1,TRBV27,TRBJ2-5,CASSPLGTGRVETQYF
TRBD1,TRBV7-9,TRBJ1-4,CASRDRGDSNEKLFF
-,TRBV7-9,TRBJ1-2,CASSPRAIEVLGYTF
-,TRBV29-1,TRBJ1-5,CSVGGSENQPQHF